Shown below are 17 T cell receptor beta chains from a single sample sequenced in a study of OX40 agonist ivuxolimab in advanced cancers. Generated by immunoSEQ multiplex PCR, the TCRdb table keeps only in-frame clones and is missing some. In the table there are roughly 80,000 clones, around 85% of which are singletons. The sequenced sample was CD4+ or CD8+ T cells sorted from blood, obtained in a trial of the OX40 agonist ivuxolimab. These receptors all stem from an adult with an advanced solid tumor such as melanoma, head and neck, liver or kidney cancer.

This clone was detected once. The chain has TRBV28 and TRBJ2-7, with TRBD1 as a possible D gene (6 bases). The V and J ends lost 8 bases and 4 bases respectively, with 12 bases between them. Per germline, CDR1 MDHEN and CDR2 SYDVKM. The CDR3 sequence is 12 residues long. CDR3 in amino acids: CASSLGQYEQYF. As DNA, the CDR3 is TGTGCCAGCTCCCTCGGACAGTACGAGCAGTACTTC. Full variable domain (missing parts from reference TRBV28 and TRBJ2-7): DVKVTQSSRYLVKRTGEKVFLECVQDMDHENMFWYRQDPGLGLRLIYFSYDVKMKEKGDIPEGYSVSREKKERFSLILESASTNQTSMYLCASSLGQYEQYFGPGTRLTVT.

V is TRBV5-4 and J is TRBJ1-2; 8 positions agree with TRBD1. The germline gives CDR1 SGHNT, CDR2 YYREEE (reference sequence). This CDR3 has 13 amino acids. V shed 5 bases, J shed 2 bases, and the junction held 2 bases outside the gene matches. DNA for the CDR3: TGTGCCAGCAGTCGGACAGGGAACTATGGCTACACCTTC. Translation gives CASSRTGNYGYTF.

This chain's CDR3 is CASSYKPGQRSYNEQFF. The CDR3 DNA reads TGTGCCAGTAGTTATAAACCGGGACAGAGATCCTACAATGAGCAGTTCTTC. This sequence joins TRBV19 and TRBJ2-1; 7 bases map to TRBD1. The CDR3 covers 17 residues. Germline trimming cut 5 bases from V and 1 base from J; bases unmatched to any gene: 11. Germline V gene lookup returns CDR1 LNHDA and CDR2 SQIVND (reference sequence).

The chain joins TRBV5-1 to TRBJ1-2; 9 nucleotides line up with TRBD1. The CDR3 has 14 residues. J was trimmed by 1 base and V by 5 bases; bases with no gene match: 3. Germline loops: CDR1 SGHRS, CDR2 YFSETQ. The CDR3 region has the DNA TGCGCCAGCAGTGGGACAGGGAATAACTATGGCTACACCTTC. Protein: CASSGTGNNYGYTF.

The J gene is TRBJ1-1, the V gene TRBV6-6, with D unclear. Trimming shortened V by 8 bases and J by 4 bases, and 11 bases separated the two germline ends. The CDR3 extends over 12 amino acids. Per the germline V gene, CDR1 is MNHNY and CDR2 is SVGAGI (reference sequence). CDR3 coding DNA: TGTGCCAGCGGCCGGCAAATCACTGAAGCTTTCTTT. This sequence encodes CASGRQITEAFF.

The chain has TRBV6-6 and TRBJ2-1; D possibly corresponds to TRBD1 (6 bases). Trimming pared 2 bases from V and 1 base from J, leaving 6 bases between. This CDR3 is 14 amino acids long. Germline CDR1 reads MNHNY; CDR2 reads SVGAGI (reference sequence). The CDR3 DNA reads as TGTGCCAGCAGTTACCAGGGGTCCTACAATGAGCAGTTCTTC. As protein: CASSYQGSYNEQFF.

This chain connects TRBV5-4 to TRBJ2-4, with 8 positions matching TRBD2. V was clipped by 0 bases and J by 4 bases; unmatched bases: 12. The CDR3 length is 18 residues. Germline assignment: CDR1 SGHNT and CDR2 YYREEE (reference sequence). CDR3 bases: TGTGCCAGCAGCTTGGCAGCCAGCGGGGGCCCCTCGAAAAACATTCAGTACTTC. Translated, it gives CASSLAASGGPSKNIQYF.

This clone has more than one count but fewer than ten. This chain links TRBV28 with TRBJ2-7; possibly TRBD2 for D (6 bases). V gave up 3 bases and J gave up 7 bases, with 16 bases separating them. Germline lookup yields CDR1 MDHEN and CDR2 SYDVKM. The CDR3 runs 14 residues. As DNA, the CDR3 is TGTGCCAGCAGTTTTTTGGCGGGGTCTCAGGAGCAGTACTTC. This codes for CASSFLAGSQEQYF. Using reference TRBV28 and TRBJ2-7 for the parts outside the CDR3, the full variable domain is DVKVTQSSRYLVKRTGEKVFLECVQDMDHENMFWYRQDPGLGLRLIYFSYDVKMKEKGDIPEGYSVSREKKERFSLILESASTNQTSMYLCASSFLAGSQEQYFGPGTRLTVT.

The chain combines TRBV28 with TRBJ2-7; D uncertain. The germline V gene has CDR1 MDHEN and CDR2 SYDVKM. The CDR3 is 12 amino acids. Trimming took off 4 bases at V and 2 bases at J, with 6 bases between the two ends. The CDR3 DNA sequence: TGTGCCAGCAGTTACATACCCTACGAGCAGTACTTC. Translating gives CASSYIPYEQYF.

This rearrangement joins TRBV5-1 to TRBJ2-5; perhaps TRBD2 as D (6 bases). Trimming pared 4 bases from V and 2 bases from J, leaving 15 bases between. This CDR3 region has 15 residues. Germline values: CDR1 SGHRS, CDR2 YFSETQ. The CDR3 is CASSPGLFIQETQYF. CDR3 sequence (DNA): TGCGCCAGCAGCCCGGGACTTTTTATACAAGAGACCCAGTACTTC.

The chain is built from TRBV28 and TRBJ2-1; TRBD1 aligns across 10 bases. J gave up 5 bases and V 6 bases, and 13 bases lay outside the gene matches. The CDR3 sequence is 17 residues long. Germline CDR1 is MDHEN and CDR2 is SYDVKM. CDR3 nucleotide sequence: TGTGCCAGCAGCGAACCCCGGGACAGGGGACCACACAATGAGCAGTTCTTC. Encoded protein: CASSEPRDRGPHNEQFF.

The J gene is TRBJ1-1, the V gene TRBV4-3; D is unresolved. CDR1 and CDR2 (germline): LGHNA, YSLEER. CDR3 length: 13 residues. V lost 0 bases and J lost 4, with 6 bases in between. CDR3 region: CASSQDISTEAFF. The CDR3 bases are TGCGCCAGCAGCCAAGACATTAGCACTGAAGCTTTCTTT.

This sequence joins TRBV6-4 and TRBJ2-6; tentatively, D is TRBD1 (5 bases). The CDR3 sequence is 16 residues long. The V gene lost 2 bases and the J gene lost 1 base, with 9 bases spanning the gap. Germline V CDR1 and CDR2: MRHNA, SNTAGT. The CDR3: CASSDRGRSGANVLTF. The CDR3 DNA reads TGTGCCAGCAGTGACAGGGGCAGGTCTGGGGCCAACGTCCTGACTTTC.

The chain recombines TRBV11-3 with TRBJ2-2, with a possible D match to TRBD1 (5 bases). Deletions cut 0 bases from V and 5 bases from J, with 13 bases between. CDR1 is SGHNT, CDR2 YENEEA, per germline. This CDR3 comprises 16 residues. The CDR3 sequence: CASSLERQGRTGELFF. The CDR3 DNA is TGTGCCAGCAGCTTAGAGCGGCAGGGAAGGACCGGGGAGCTGTTTTTT.

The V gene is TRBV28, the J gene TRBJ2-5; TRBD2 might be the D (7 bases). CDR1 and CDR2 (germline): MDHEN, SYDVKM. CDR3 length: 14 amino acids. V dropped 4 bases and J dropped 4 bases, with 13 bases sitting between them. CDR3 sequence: CASSSNREGETQYF. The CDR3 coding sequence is TGTGCCAGCAGTTCAAACAGGGAGGGAGAGACCCAGTACTTC.

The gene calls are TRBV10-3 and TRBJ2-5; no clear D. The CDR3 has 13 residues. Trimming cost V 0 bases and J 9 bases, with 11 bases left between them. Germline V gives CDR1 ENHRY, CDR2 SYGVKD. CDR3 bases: TGTGCCATCAGTGAGTCGATCGGGCCAGCCCAGTACTTC. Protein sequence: CAISESIGPAQYF.

CDR3 sequence (DNA): TGTGCCAGCTCACCGCTCGGGACAGCAGACAATGAGCAGTTCTTC. The encoded protein is CASSPLGTADNEQFF. The V gene is TRBV18, the J gene TRBJ2-1, with 7 bases aligning to TRBD1. In germline, CDR1 is KGHSH, CDR2 LQKENI. The CDR3 has 15 amino acids. The J segment lost 5 bases and the V segment lost 3 bases, leaving 7 bases of the junction unmatched.